A selection of T cell receptor beta chains follows, all from one sample in a study of T cell repertoires in cytomegalovirus infection. TCRdb processed the reads anew with MiXCR; each CDR3 protein has one entry. The repertoire holds a few hundred thousand distinct CDR3 sequences, with 26% as singletons. Input material: PBMCs. The receptors were sampled from a human donor in good health (CMV status not recorded). Some clones in this sample may be carry-over from other donors' samples. Both conserved end residues are part of each CDR3. The D gene is left open where the match is weak. Rows may omit the clone size; those that give it use once, few, many or a size class.

size	V	D	J	DNA	CDR3
many	TRBV12-3/TRBV12-4	NA	TRBJ1-1	TGTGCCAGCAGTCTCAGGGGCCGGGACACTGAAGCTTTCTTT	CASSLRGRDTEAFF
many	TRBV19	TRBD1	TRBJ1-2	TGTGCCAGTAGTGCCGGACAGGGGGCTGTCTATGGCTACACCTTC	CASSAGQGAVYGYTF
NA	TRBV7-9	TRBD2	TRBJ2-7	TGTGCCAGCAGCTTAGCGGGGACTAGCGGAGCCCCCTACGAGCAGTACTTC	CASSLAGTSGAPYEQYF
few	TRBV6-6	TRBD1	TRBJ2-6	TGTGCCAGCATAAACGGACAGGTGGCCAACGTCCTGACTTTC	CASINGQVANVLTF
few	TRBV28	NA	TRBJ1-1	TGTGCCAGCAGTCATAGCCCCGACGCAGAAGCTTTCTTT	CASSHSPDAEAFF
few	TRBV6-5	NA	TRBJ2-3	TGTGCCAGCAGTTACTCGGGGCAGGGAAGAACAGATACGCAGTATTTT	CASSYSGQGRTDTQYF
NA	TRBV6-2/TRBV6-3	TRBD2	TRBJ2-1	TGTGCCATCTCTAGCGGATACTCCTACAATGAGCAGTTCTTC	CAISSGYSYNEQFF
few	TRBV6-2/TRBV6-3	NA	TRBJ1-1	TGTGCCAGCAAAAACGCGGGGTCTGAGACTGAAGCTTTCTTT	CASKNAGSETEAFF
NA	TRBV7-2	NA	TRBJ2-1	TGTGCCAGCAGCTCTCAGGTAACAGGCTACAATGAGCAGTTCTTC	CASSSQVTGYNEQFF
NA	TRBV15	NA	TRBJ1-2	TGTGCCACCAGCAGAGATATGGTAGGTGGCTACACCTTC	CATSRDMVGGYTF
few	TRBV4-3	TRBD2	TRBJ2-1	TGCGCCAGCAGCCAAGATATGGGGACTAGCGGGAACTTACAGTTCTTC	CASSQDMGTSGNLQFF
NA	TRBV19	NA	TRBJ2-2	TGTGCCAGTAGTAATTGGGACCGCCCACGCGGGCTTTCATCGAACACCGGGGAGCTGTTTTTT	CASSNWDRPRGLSSNTGELFF
NA	TRBV7-6	TRBD2	TRBJ2-7	TGTGCCAGCAGCCAATCCGGGACTAGCGGGACAGAGCAGTACTTC	CASSQSGTSGTEQYF
few	TRBV27	NA	TRBJ1-4	TGTGCCAGCAGTTCCTCCAGGGCCCTCGGGAAAAAACTGTTTTTT	CASSSSRALGKKLFF
few	TRBV28	TRBD2	TRBJ2-7	TGTGCCAGCAGTAGAGCGGGAGTGGGCGAGCAGTACTTC	CASSRAGVGEQYF
few	TRBV28	TRBD2	TRBJ2-3	TGTGCCAGCAGGACAACGCTAGCGGGAGCGGAGGCAGATACGCAGTATTTT	CASRTTLAGAEADTQYF
NA	TRBV7-2	TRBD2	TRBJ2-5	TGTGCCAGCAGCTTAGCCGTCCTAGCGGGATATCAAGAGACCCAGTACTTC	CASSLAVLAGYQETQYF
many	TRBV7-2	NA	TRBJ2-3	TGTGCCAGCAGCTTCCCCGCTGCAGATACGCAGTATTTT	CASSFPAADTQYF
few	TRBV6-1	NA	TRBJ2-1	TGTGCCAGCAGTCCCCCCCCGGGAAATGAGCAGTTCTTC	CASSPPPGNEQFF
NA	TRBV5-6	NA	TRBJ2-7	TGTGCCAGCAGCTTGCGGGGGTACGCGGGCGAGCAGTACTTC	CASSLRGYAGEQYF
NA	TRBV15	NA	TRBJ2-2	TGTGCCACCAGCAGGTTGGGAAGTCGGGCCGGGGAGCTGTTTTTT	CATSRLGSRAGELFF
NA	TRBV30	TRBD1	TRBJ1-2	TGTGCCTGGAAACAGGGGACATACCGCTATGGCTACACCTTC	CAWKQGTYRYGYTF
NA	TRBV7-9	TRBD2	TRBJ2-1	TGTGCCAGCAGCTTCTTAACTAGCGGGACGAATGAGCAGTTCTTC	CASSFLTSGTNEQFF
NA	TRBV19	NA	TRBJ1-5	TGTGCCAGTAGTATCGGGATGTTTAGCAATCAGCCCCAGCATTTT	CASSIGMFSNQPQHF
many	TRBV7-2	NA	TRBJ2-7	TGTGCCAGCAGCCCGCAGGAGCGACGGGGGGAGCAGTACTTC	CASSPQERRGEQYF
NA	TRBV12-5	NA	TRBJ2-1	TGTGCTAGTGGTTTGGTACCCTCGTTCTTACCCCCAAAGCAGTTCTTC	CASGLVPSFLPPKQFF
few	TRBV20-1	TRBD1	TRBJ2-3	TGCAGTGCTTCCCGACGACAGGGAAGCACAGATACGCAGTATTTT	CSASRRQGSTDTQYF
NA	TRBV29-1	NA	TRBJ2-1	TGCAGCGCCGGGACACTCGCTGCCGGTGAGCAGTTCTTC	CSAGTLAAGEQFF
once	TRBV19	TRBD2	TRBJ2-7	TGTGCCAGTATTCCCCGGGCGGGAGGTTCCTACGAGCAGTACTTC	CASIPRAGGSYEQYF
NA	TRBV5-4	NA	TRBJ2-5	TGTGCCAGCAGCTTGGTAGAAGGAGCCAGATTGGGAGAGACCCAGTACTTC	CASSLVEGARLGETQYF
few	TRBV28	NA	TRBJ2-1	TGTGCCAGCAGCACTAATTTTGAGCAGTTCTTC	CASSTNFEQFF
NA	TRBV28	NA	TRBJ1-1	TGTGCCAGCAGTCGGGACGGATGGGCCACTGAAGCTTTCTTT	CASSRDGWATEAFF
many	TRBV7-8	NA	TRBJ1-1	TGTGCCAGCAGCTCCGTTGTTACTGAAGCTTTCTTT	CASSSVVTEAFF
few	TRBV7-3	NA	TRBJ2-7	TGTGCCAGCAGCTTAACAGGCCAGGGAGGCTACGAGCAGTACTTC	CASSLTGQGGYEQYF
NA	TRBV12-3/TRBV12-4	NA	TRBJ1-3	TGTGCCAGCAGTTTAAGGCAGGGAGACGGAAACACCATATATTTT	CASSLRQGDGNTIYF
NA	TRBV30	NA	TRBJ1-2	TGTGCCTGGAGTGAACAGTATGGCTACACCTTC	CAWSEQYGYTF
once	TRBV29-1	TRBD1	TRBJ2-7	TGCAGCGTTGGGAGACAGGGGTCCTACGAGCAGTACTTC	CSVGRQGSYEQYF
many	TRBV7-2	TRBD1	TRBJ2-4	TGTGCCAGCAGCCCCTTCGACAGGGCCCAAAACATTCAGTACTTC	CASSPFDRAQNIQYF
many	TRBV7-2	TRBD2	TRBJ2-3	TGTGCCAGCAGCCGACTAGCGGGGGATACGCAGTATTTT	CASSRLAGDTQYF
NA	TRBV20-1	TRBD2	TRBJ2-7	TGCAGTGCTAGTTTTAGCGGGGGCTCCTACGAGCAGTACTTC	CSASFSGGSYEQYF
few	TRBV10-3	TRBD2	TRBJ2-1	TGTGCCATCAGCCTTAGCGGGACCTTAGGATTCAATGAGCAGTTCTTC	CAISLSGTLGFNEQFF
NA	TRBV7-8	NA	TRBJ1-2	TGTGCCAGCAGCTACTTGGGCAGACTCGACTATGGCTACACCTTC	CASSYLGRLDYGYTF
NA	TRBV27	NA	TRBJ2-7	TGTGCCAGCAGTCCCTTGACTAGAATCGACGAGCAGTACTTC	CASSPLTRIDEQYF
few	TRBV29-1	NA	TRBJ2-3	TGCAGCGTTGAAAGCGGGCAGGGTGCAGATACGCAGTATTTT	CSVESGQGADTQYF
NA	TRBV18	NA	TRBJ2-6	TGTGCCAGCTCACCACCCCCAGGGGGGTCTGGGGCCAACGTCCTGACTTTC	CASSPPPGGSGANVLTF
NA	TRBV11-2	NA	TRBJ2-5	TGTGCCAGCAGCTTAGGGTTGTTCCAAGAGACCCAGTACTTC	CASSLGLFQETQYF
many	TRBV28	NA	TRBJ2-3	TGTGCCGCAGGCGGAGCCGGGAGCACGGGTACGCAGTATTTT	CAAGGAGSTGTQYF
many	TRBV11-2	NA	TRBJ2-7	TGTGCCAGCAGCGCCGGCACACTAGGAGGCTACGAGCAGTACTTC	CASSAGTLGGYEQYF
few	TRBV5-1	NA	TRBJ2-3	TGCGCCAGCAGCTTGACGGCGATGACAGATACGCAGTATTTT	CASSLTAMTDTQYF
NA	TRBV29-1	NA	TRBJ2-3	TGCAGCGTGGTCGTCCCCGGGCTAGCACGACTCCCTAGCACAGATACGCAGTATTTT	CSVVVPGLARLPSTDTQYF
NA	TRBV7-2	NA	TRBJ1-3	TGTGCCAGCAGCTCACAGACAGGAGGTGGAAACACCATATATTTT	CASSSQTGGGNTIYF
few	TRBV10-3	NA	TRBJ1-3	TGTGCCATCAGTGAGTCCCTCGGGTCTGGAAACACCATATATTTT	CAISESLGSGNTIYF
NA	TRBV7-6	NA	TRBJ2-1	TGTGCCAGCAGCTTGGACGTAGCCTACAATGAGCAGTTCTTC	CASSLDVAYNEQFF
few	TRBV11-2	TRBD2	TRBJ2-5	TGTGCCAGCAGCTTATGGACTAGCGGGAAGGGGGAGACCCAGTACTTC	CASSLWTSGKGETQYF
few	TRBV19	NA	TRBJ2-3	TGTGCCAGTAGAAACCGACGGACTAGCACAGATACGCAGTATTTT	CASRNRRTSTDTQYF
NA	TRBV7-8	TRBD2	TRBJ2-7	TGTGCCAGCAGCTCCAAGCGTATATTAGCGGGAGGGACCTACGAGCAGTACTTC	CASSSKRILAGGTYEQYF
once	TRBV6-1	TRBD1	TRBJ1-2	TGTGCCAGCAGTTGGGGGGACAGCGGCTACACCTTC	CASSWGDSGYTF
many	TRBV7-9	NA	TRBJ2-5	TGTGCCAGCAGCTTAGACCGTGGAGAGGGTGAGACCCAGTACTTC	CASSLDRGEGETQYF